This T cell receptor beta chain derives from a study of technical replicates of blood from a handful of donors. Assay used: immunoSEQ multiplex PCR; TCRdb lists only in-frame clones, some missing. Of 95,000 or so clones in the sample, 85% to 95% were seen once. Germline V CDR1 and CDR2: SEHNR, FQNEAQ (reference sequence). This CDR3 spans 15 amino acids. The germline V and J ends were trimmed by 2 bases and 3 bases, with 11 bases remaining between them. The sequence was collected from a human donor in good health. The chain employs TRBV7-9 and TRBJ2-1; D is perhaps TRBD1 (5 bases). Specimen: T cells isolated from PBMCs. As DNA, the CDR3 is TGTGCCAGCAGCTTACAGGGTCCTAGCTACAATGAGCAGTTCTTC. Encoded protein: CASSLQGPSYNEQFF.